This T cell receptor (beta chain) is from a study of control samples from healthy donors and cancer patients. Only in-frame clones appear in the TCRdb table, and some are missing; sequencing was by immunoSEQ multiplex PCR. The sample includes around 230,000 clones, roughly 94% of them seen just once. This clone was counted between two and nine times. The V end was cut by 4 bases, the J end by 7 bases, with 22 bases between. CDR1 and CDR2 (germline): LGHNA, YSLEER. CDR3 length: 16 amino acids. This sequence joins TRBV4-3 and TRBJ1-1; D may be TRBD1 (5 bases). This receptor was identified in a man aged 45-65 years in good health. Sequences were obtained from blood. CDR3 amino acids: CASSPHPGQNLIEAFF. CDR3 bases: TGCGCCAGCAGCCCCCATCCGGGGCAGAATCTTATTGAAGCTTTCTTT.